The 17 T cell receptor beta chains below were found in one sample sequenced in a study of shared clonotypes between healthy human individuals. Using immunoSEQ multiplex PCR, the repertoire was profiled, and TCRdb retains in-frame clones only, with some absent. This sample has 2,100,000 or so clones, with 95% found just once. The sequenced sample consisted of naive CD4+ T cells sorted from blood. As for subset: CD45RA+ positively selected. Receptors originate from a man between 18 and 35 years old in good health.

This chain joins TRBV2 and TRBJ2-5; 12 nucleotides line up with TRBD2. This CDR3 contains 16 residues. Germline CDR1 reads SNHLY; CDR2 reads FYNNEI. The V and J ends lost 3 bases and 4 bases, in that order; junction bases with no gene match: 6. The CDR3 region has the DNA TGTGCCAGCAGTGATAAAGGACTAGCGGGAAGAGAGACCCAGTACTTC. Translating gives CASSDKGLAGRETQYF. The whole variable domain, filled in from reference TRBV2 and TRBJ2-5, reads EPEVTQTPSHQVTQMGQEVILRCVPISNHLYFYWYRQILGQKVEFLVSFYNNEISEKSEIFDDQFSVERPDGSNFTLKIRSTKLEDSAMYFCASSDKGLAGRETQYFGPGTRLLVL.

V is TRBV2 and J is TRBJ2-7, with 7 positions matching TRBD2. This CDR3 has 13 amino acids. Germline assignment: CDR1 SNHLY and CDR2 FYNNEI. V lost 4 bases and J lost 6; bases outside the gene matches: 6. The CDR3 sequence is CASSGGEGSEQYF. CDR3 DNA sequence: TGTGCCAGCAGTGGGGGGGAGGGAAGCGAGCAGTACTTC.

The chain carries TRBV10-3 and TRBJ2-4; D call uncertain. The CDR3 covers 13 residues. The ends were cut back, 9 bases at V and 0 bases at J, with 9 bases in the middle. CDR1 and CDR2 (germline): ENHRY, SYGVKD. The CDR3 DNA follows: TGTGCCATAGGCGAATTAGCCAAAAACATTCAGTACTTC. It encodes CAIGELAKNIQYF.

V is TRBV28 and J is TRBJ2-6; 8 bases fit TRBD2. The germline gives CDR1 MDHEN, CDR2 SYDVKM. The CDR3 extends over 14 amino acids. The V segment lost 11 bases and the J segment 4 bases; nucleotides outside the gene matches: 7. The CDR3 is CAAGGTAGANVLTF. CDR3 nucleotides: TGTGCCGCGGGGGGAACAGCCGGGGCCAACGTCCTGACTTTC.

J is TRBJ1-4 and V is TRBV27; 9 bases match TRBD1. CDR1 and CDR2 from the germline V gene are MNHEY and SMNVEV (reference sequence). The trim removed 4 bases at V and 8 bases at J, leaving 5 bases unmatched. This CDR3 spans 14 amino acids. This CDR3 reads CASSSRQGGEKLFF. CDR3 DNA sequence: TGTGCCAGCAGTTCCCGACAGGGGGGAGAAAAACTGTTTTTT.

As to this clone: This same CDR3 is encoded by further DNA sequences in the sample. J is TRBJ2-1 and V is TRBV5-1; no reliable D call. V was clipped by 0 bases and J by 4 bases, with 11 bases between them. The CDR3 spans 15 residues. From germline, CDR1 is SGHRS and CDR2 YFSETQ. The CDR3 bases are TGCGCCAGCAGCTTGGCGCCAGGAGAATACAATGAGCAGTTCTTC. Translation gives CASSLAPGEYNEQFF. The variable domain in full, completed from reference TRBV5-1 and TRBJ2-1, reads KAGVTQTPRYLIKTRGQQVTLSCSPISGHRSVSWYQQTPGQGLQFLFEYFSETQRNKGNFPGRFSGRQFSNSRSEMNVSTLELGDSALYLCASSLAPGEYNEQFFGPGTRLTVL.

The rearrangement links TRBV4-1 to TRBJ1-1; D may be TRBD1 (5 bases). Trimming pared 3 bases from V and 1 base from J, leaving 12 bases between. CDR1 and CDR2 from the germline V gene are MGHRA and YSYEKL. This CDR3 is built from 15 residues. CDR3 in amino acids: CASSQIDRKNTEAFF. The CDR3 DNA sequence: TGCGCCAGCAGCCAGATCGACAGAAAGAACACTGAAGCTTTCTTT.

The V call is TRBV4-1, the J call TRBJ1-4, with a tentative D call TRBD1 (6 bases). The CDR3 has 15 residues. V dropped 3 bases and J dropped 10 bases, with 18 bases sitting between them. The germline CDR1 and CDR2 sequences are MGHRA and YSYEKL. CDR3 DNA: TGCGCCAGCAGCCAGGGGGGGGGCCTGTCCGGAAAACTGTTTTTT. This codes for CASSQGGGLSGKLFF.

V is TRBV28 and J is TRBJ1-5; possibly TRBD1 for D (6 bases). CDR1 is MDHEN and CDR2 is SYDVKM in the germline V gene. This CDR3 region has 15 residues. V was pared by 5 bases and J by 2 bases, with 13 bases between. CDR3 amino acids: CASSGKGGGNQPQHF. In DNA form, the CDR3 reads TGTGCCAGCAGTGGTAAGGGGGGTGGCAATCAGCCCCAGCATTTT.

This chain uses TRBV5-1 with TRBJ1-4; 7 bases are a match to TRBD1. V shed 1 base and J 7 bases; nucleotides not matched to a gene: 7. Germline V CDR1 and CDR2: SGHRS, YFSETQ. CDR3 length: 15 residues. The CDR3 DNA sequence: TGCGCCAGCAGCTTGTTCGGGACAGAGATTGAAAAACTGTTTTTT. Translation: CASSLFGTEIEKLFF.

The chain uses TRBV5-6 and TRBJ2-3; D is perhaps TRBD1 or TRBD2 (5 bases each). The V gene lost 3 bases and the J gene lost 2 bases, with 19 bases spanning the gap. CDR3 size: 17 residues. Germline CDR1 and CDR2: SGHDT and YYEEEE. The CDR3 sequence: CASSYSSGLLNTDTQYF. In DNA, the CDR3 is TGTGCCAGCAGCTACTCATCGGGGCTACTAAACACAGATACGCAGTATTTT.

The chain combines TRBV2 with TRBJ1-2, with D possibly TRBD1 on 5 matching bases. The CDR3 totals 14 residues. CDR1 and CDR2 from the germline V gene are SNHLY and FYNNEI. Trimming pared 2 bases from V and 8 bases from J, leaving 15 bases between. The CDR3 nucleotides read TGTGCCAGCAGTGAATGGGGGGTGGCTAGCGGCTACACCTTC. Translation: CASSEWGVASGYTF.

The J gene is TRBJ2-3, the V gene TRBV29-1, with a possible D match to TRBD2 (5 bases). The V and J ends lost 7 bases and 0 bases respectively, with 11 bases between them. The CDR3 runs 13 residues. CDR1 is SQVTM, CDR2 ANQGSEA, per germline. Here the CDR3 reads CSDRSGSTDTQYF. In DNA, the CDR3 is TGCAGCGACCGAAGCGGTAGCACAGATACGCAGTATTTT.

In the case of this clone: This CDR3 is also generated by other DNA sequences in the sample. The gene calls are TRBV6-4 and TRBJ1-5, with TRBD1 identical over 7 bases. This CDR3 contains 13 residues. Germline V gene lookup returns CDR1 MRHNA and CDR2 SNTAGT. Trimming at V came to 5 bases and at J to 5 bases, leaving 3 bases not matched to a gene. Here the CDR3 DNA reads TGTGCCAGCAGTCTTGACAGGGATCAGCCCCAGCATTTT. As protein: CASSLDRDQPQHF.

The rearrangement joins TRBV7-3 to TRBJ2-7; TRBD2 aligns across 12 bases. The CDR3 extends over 14 amino acids. Losses at the gene ends were 5 bases for V and 5 bases for J; bases not matched to a gene: 4. Germline V CDR1 and CDR2: SGHTA, FQGTGA. This chain's CDR3 is CASSMGLAGHEQYF. CDR3 bases: TGTGCCAGCAGCATGGGACTAGCGGGCCACGAGCAGTACTTC. The full variable domain, with the rest looked up from reference TRBV7-3 and TRBJ2-7, is GAGVSQTPSNKVTEKGKYVELRCDPISGHTALYWYRQSLGQGPEFLIYFQGTGAADDSGLPNDRFFAVRPEGSVSTLKIQRTERGDSAVYLCASSMGLAGHEQYFGPGTRLTVT.

The rearrangement uses TRBV11-3 and TRBJ2-5; 7 positions match TRBD1. This CDR3 contains 14 residues. Germline V CDR1 and CDR2: SGHNT, YENEEA. With 5 bases clipped from V and 0 bases from J, the junction kept 3 bases outside the gene matches. CDR3 amino acids: CASSADRDQETQYF. The DNA of the CDR3 is TGTGCCAGCAGCGCCGACAGGGACCAAGAGACCCAGTACTTC.

The chain has TRBV12-5 and TRBJ1-4, with TRBD1 matching over 10 bases. Germline V gene data show CDR1 as LGHNT and CDR2 as FRNRAP. J gave up 6 bases and V 2 bases, and 9 bases lay outside the gene matches. The CDR3 length is 17 residues. For the CDR3, the DNA is TGTGCTAGTGGTTTGATCCTCTGGGACAGGGGCGATGAAAAACTGTTTTTT. This sequence encodes CASGLILWDRGDEKLFF.